The source of this TCR beta chain is a study of human T cells and chemical hapten exposure. Study-wide context: Enrolled patients were predominantly female and had alopecia areata, totalis or universalis. Largely, small differences in pooled library volume made per-sample TCR yields vary. Study-wide findings and caveats: Donors had alopecia, so their immune response may differ from healthy people's.

CDR3 size: 15 residues. V was pared by 0 bases and J by 10 bases, with 13 bases between. Germline CDR1 reads LGHNA; CDR2 reads YNFKEQ. Time point indicated: patch test 3, about 24 weeks after DPC sensitization. Treatment denoted: therapeutic diphenylcyclopropenone sensitization with weekly scalp DPC. Blood draws preceded each patch test application. MiXCR was run by TCRdb on the RACE reads, yielding one entry per CDR3 protein. The data show about 58,000 distinct CDR3 sequences, around 12% seen once. About this clonotype: What it binds is unknown.

V is TRBV4-2 and J is TRBJ1-6, with D unresolved. The sequence derives from a man under 40 with alopecia areata. Some clones in this sample may be carry-over from other donors' samples. The sample here was whole blood, taken in connection with sensitization to the hapten diphenylcyclopropenone (DPC). This CDR3 reads CASSQDAAVLSPLHF. For the CDR3, the DNA is TGTGCCAGCAGCCAAGATGCAGCGGTGCTCTCACCCCTCCACTTT.